The TCR beta chain described here comes from a study of blood T cell repertoires in COVID-19. The table lists this clone with a count of one. Trimming removed 3 bases from V and 3 bases from J, with 14 bases in between. This CDR3 has 15 residues. The germline CDR1 and CDR2 sequences are SGHAT and FQNNGV. In the source study's methods: Amplification with reference gene primers provided the estimates of nucleated cell counts. TCRdb keeps only in-frame clones here, not all; method: immunoSEQ multiplex PCR. From that table come the V and J calls and clone size; the DNA was used to work out D and trimming. The profile shows roughly 120,000 clones, 85% to 90% of them singletons.

This sequence originates from a woman aged 50 to 60 with acute or convalescent COVID-19. The chain couples TRBV11-2 to TRBJ2-5; D may be TRBD1 (7 bases). The sample consisted of peripheral blood. The CDR3 sequence is CASSFRRGQKETQYF. CDR3 nucleotide sequence: TGTGCCAGCAGCTTTCGGCGGGGACAGAAAGAGACCCAGTACTTC.